Presented here are 2 T cell receptor beta chains from one specimen sequenced in a study of identical twins. TCRdb fed the 5' RACE reads into MiXCR, producing one record per CDR3 protein. The table shows about 720,000 distinct CDR3 sequences, with about 20% occurring only once. A further study also used this sample, focusing on T cells expressing NK-cell markers.

Sequencing used PBMCs. The source of these receptors is a woman under 30 in good health.

This clonotype has only a few counts. The chain is built from TRBV12-3 or TRBV12-4 and TRBJ2-1; 7 nucleotides line up with TRBD2. The CDR3 contains 16 residues. Losses at the gene ends were 6 bases for V and 3 bases for J; bases not matched to a gene: 11. CDR3 sequence: CASSSWLADDYNEQFF. CDR3 bases: TGTGCCAGCAGCTCCTGGCTAGCGGACGACTACAATGAGCAGTTCTTC.

V usage is TRBV7-8 and J usage is TRBJ2-7; 13 positions match TRBD2. The CDR3 totals 15 residues. Germline V gene lookup returns CDR1 SGHVS and CDR2 FQNEAQ. V was clipped by 5 bases and J by 7 bases; unmatched bases: 8. The CDR3 protein is CASSRPLAGGHEQYF. CDR3 nucleotides: TGTGCCAGCAGCCGACCACTAGCGGGGGGGCATGAGCAGTACTTC.